This note documents a single T cell receptor (beta chain) sequence. Sequenced material consisted of expressed TCRB transcripts (all of the isolated RNA was reverse transcribed). Only in-frame clones appear in the TCRdb table, and some are missing; sequencing was by immunoSEQ multiplex PCR. The table records hundreds of thousands of clones, about 10% of them present only once. The sample is drawn from a study of beta chain features in type 1 diabetes. V was trimmed by 1 base and J by 8 bases, leaving 12 bases between them. CDR3 length equals 14 residues. From germline, CDR1 is KGHSH and CDR2 LQKENI. This TCR was recovered from a young woman in good health. Material for sequencing was naive CD4+ T cells from blood. This chain uses TRBV18 with TRBJ2-1; a weak D match, TRBD2 (6 bases). The CDR3: CASSPQEGADEQFF. DNA of the CDR3: TGTGCCAGCTCACCACAGGAGGGAGCGGATGAGCAGTTCTTC.